Following are 29 T cell receptor beta chains from one sample sequenced in a study of T cells in Graves' hyperthyroidism and ophthalmopathy. Amplified TCR beta CDR3 regions derived from RNA transcripts. With the HTBI primer set, the TCR CDR3 went through a first round of RT-PCR. TCRdb reprocessed the multiplex PCR reads with MiXCR, giving one entry per CDR3 protein. The sample shows about 600,000 distinct CDR3 sequences, 12% to 15% of them seen only once. Sequencing was carried out using blood. The receptors derive from a woman between 18 and 30 years old with Graves' ophthalmopathy.

This clonotype occurred many times. The chain has TRBV12-3 or TRBV12-4 and TRBJ2-1; D not certain. Trimming removed 1 base at V and 8 bases at J, with 18 bases between. There are 16 residues in the CDR3. The CDR3 loop is CASSLGPTRRWDEQFF. Here the CDR3 DNA reads TGTGCCAGCAGTTTAGGCCCTACAAGGCGTTGGGATGAGCAGTTCTTC.

This clonotype was counted many times. The V gene is TRBV12-3 or TRBV12-4, the J gene TRBJ2-7; D gene unclear. The V and J ends lost 1 base and 3 bases respectively, with 10 bases between them. This CDR3 comprises 14 residues. The CDR3 spells CASSLGGSFYEQYF. In DNA form, the CDR3 reads TGTGCCAGCAGTTTAGGGGGTTCCTTCTACGAGCAGTACTTC.

The chain uses TRBV9 and TRBJ2-6, with D maybe TRBD1 (5 bases). V lost 0 bases and J 2 bases, leaving 15 bases between the germline ends. The CDR3 has 18 amino acids. Germline V lookup: CDR1 SGDLS, CDR2 YYNGEE. CDR3 DNA: TGTGCCAGCAGCGTAGCCCAGTCAGGGTACCCTGGGGCCAACGTCCTGACTTTC. It is translated as CASSVAQSGYPGANVLTF. Full variable domain (missing parts from reference TRBV9 and TRBJ2-6): DSGVTQTPKHLITATGQRVTLRCSPRSGDLSVYWYQQSLDQGLQFLIQYYNGEERAKGNILERFSAQQFPDLHSELNLSSLELGDSALYFCASSVAQSGYPGANVLTFGAGSRLTVL.

In this sample, this clonotype turned up a few times. The chain recombines TRBV29-1 with TRBJ2-5; D tentatively reads TRBD1 or TRBD2 (5 bases each). The V gene lost 2 bases and the J gene lost 2 bases, with 9 bases spanning the gap. This CDR3 has 13 residues. Germline V CDR1 and CDR2: SQVTM, ANQGSEA. The CDR3 bases are TGCAGCGTTGAAAGGGGAGCGCAAGAGACCCAGTACTTC. It yields the protein CSVERGAQETQYF.

This chain uses TRBV29-1 with TRBJ2-7; 9 bases are a match to TRBD1. Losses at the gene ends were 3 bases for V and 5 bases for J; bases not matched to a gene: 11. The CDR3 is 15 amino acids. Per germline, CDR1 SQVTM and CDR2 ANQGSEA. CDR3 DNA sequence: TGCAGCGTTGAGCTGGTACAGGGGGCAGCTCACGAGCAGTACTTC. This codes for CSVELVQGAAHEQYF.

This clonotype was counted many times. Here the CDR3 reads CASRPGHLEQIEAFF. CDR3 bases: TGTGCCAGCAGGCCGGGACATCTCGAACAGATTGAAGCTTTCTTT. The chain links TRBV7-9 to TRBJ1-1; possibly TRBD1 for D (6 bases). Germline V lookup: CDR1 SEHNR, CDR2 FQNEAQ (reference sequence). CDR3 length: 15 amino acids. Trimming removed 6 bases from V and 7 bases from J, with 21 bases in between.

This clonotype was recorded a few times. This chain connects TRBV19 to TRBJ2-7, with D perhaps assigned TRBD1 or TRBD2 (5 bases each). Trimming cost V 11 bases and J 3 bases, with 14 bases left between them. This CDR3 comprises 12 residues. Germline CDR1 reads LNHDA; CDR2 reads SQIVND (reference sequence). CDR3 nucleotides: TGTGCCTCCGAGGGGTACGGCTACGAGCAGTACTTC. It yields the protein CASEGYGYEQYF.

The chain couples TRBV9 to TRBJ2-3; D is unclear. Between the trimmed V and J ends, which lost 3 bases and 3 bases, there was a span of 11 bases. CDR3 length equals 14 residues. Germline V lookup: CDR1 SGDLS, CDR2 YYNGEE. CDR3 nucleotide sequence: TGTGCCAGCAGCGCGGGCCCCGGAACAGATACGCAGTATTTT. Residues: CASSAGPGTDTQYF.

The chain has TRBV11-2 and TRBJ2-1, with 10 bases fitting TRBD2. After removal of 6 bases from V and 9 bases from J, the junction contained 8 bases not matched to a gene. Germline CDR1 SGHAT, CDR2 FQNNGV. The CDR3 consists of 14 residues. For the CDR3, the DNA is TGTGCCAGCAGAGCACTAGCGGGACTCTTTGAGCAGTTCTTC. This codes for CASRALAGLFEQFF.

This clonotype was seen at least ten times. The V gene is TRBV12-3 or TRBV12-4, the J gene TRBJ2-2, with D unclear. V was pared by 6 bases and J by 5 bases, with 16 bases between. The CDR3 covers 15 residues. Here the CDR3 reads CASSPRVRRTGELFF. The CDR3 DNA follows: TGTGCCAGCAGCCCCCGCGTTAGGAGAACCGGGGAGCTGTTTTTT.

In this sample, this clonotype turned up many times. The genes are TRBV6-2 or TRBV6-3 and TRBJ2-7, with D perhaps matching TRBD2 (6 bases). This CDR3 has 15 amino acids. Germline CDR1 and CDR2: MNHEY and SVGEGT. The V end was cut by 5 bases, the J end by 4 bases, with 18 bases between. CDR3 region: CASSKPTSGPYEQYF. In nucleotides, the CDR3 is TGTGCCAGCAGTAAACCGACTAGTGGGCCTTACGAGCAGTACTTC.

This clonotype was seen at least ten times. The V call is TRBV10-3, the J call TRBJ2-6; D may correspond to TRBD1 or TRBD2 (6 bases each). The ends were cut back, 0 bases at V and 5 bases at J, with 23 bases in the middle. The CDR3 extends over 20 amino acids. Germline V gene lookup returns CDR1 ENHRY and CDR2 SYGVKD. The CDR3 nucleotides read TGTGCCATCAGTGAGTCGCTCCGGAGGGCAGGGGTTGTTCGGGCCAACGTCCTGACTTTC. Its translation: CAISESLRRAGVVRANVLTF.

This clonotype was recorded only once. This sequence joins TRBV13 and TRBJ2-1; the match to TRBD2 covers 7 bases. Germline CDR1 PRHDT, CDR2 FYEKMQ (reference sequence). V shed 5 bases, J shed 3 bases, and the junction held 10 bases outside the gene matches. This CDR3 contains 16 residues. CDR3 in DNA: TGTGCCAGCAGCCCCATTGAAGGGGAGGGCTACAATGAGCAGTTCTTC. Its translation: CASSPIEGEGYNEQFF.

The V and J genes are TRBV20-1 and TRBJ1-1, with D uncertain. V lost 3 bases and J 1 base, leaving 6 bases between the germline ends. Looked up from germline, CDR1 is DFQATT and CDR2 is SNEGSKA (reference sequence). The CDR3 consists of 12 residues. CDR3 nucleotides: TGCAGTGCTAGTCAGGAGAACACTGAAGCTTTCTTT. This sequence encodes CSASQENTEAFF.

This clonotype was seen more than once but under ten times. The chain joins TRBV2 to TRBJ1-5; D unclear. V was trimmed by 5 bases and J by 0 bases, leaving 8 bases between them. CDR1 and CDR2 from the germline V gene are SNHLY and FYNNEI. CDR3 length: 14 amino acids. CDR3 sequence (DNA): TGTGCCAGCAGTAGAGAGGATAGCAATCAGCCCCAGCATTTT. It encodes CASSREDSNQPQHF.

This clonotype was observed at least ten times. V and J are TRBV20-1 and TRBJ2-7; D may be TRBD1 or TRBD2 (5 bases each). Trimming removed 0 bases from V and 3 bases from J, with 18 bases in between. The CDR3 is made up of 16 amino acids. Germline V gene sequence: CDR1 DFQATT, CDR2 SNEGSKA (reference sequence). The CDR3 nucleotides read TGCAGTGCTAGAGACCCAGTTGGGGGAGACTTCTACGAGCAGTACTTC. It encodes CSARDPVGGDFYEQYF.

Many counts were recorded for this clonotype. The chain recombines TRBV6-4 with TRBJ2-1; TRBD2 matches at 10 bases. The CDR3 loop spans 15 amino acids. V trimming: 2 bases; J trimming: 2 bases; junction bases outside the gene matches: 0. CDR1 and CDR2 (germline): MRHNA, SNTAGT. The CDR3 sequence is CASSDGTSAYNEQFF. The CDR3 nucleotides are TGTGCCAGCAGTGACGGGACTAGCGCCTACAATGAGCAGTTCTTC.

The chain couples TRBV20-1 to TRBJ2-7; 12 nucleotides match TRBD2. The assigned J gene may be wrong: the sequence end matches TRBJ2-1 better. The CDR3 is made up of 18 amino acids. Per the germline V gene, CDR1 is DFQATT and CDR2 is SNEGSKA (reference sequence). The CDR3 loop is CSARSDGRTSGASYEQFF. The DNA of the CDR3 is TGCAGTGCTAGGTCGGACGGTAGGACTAGCGGGGCTTCCTACGAGCAGTTCTTC.

In this sample, this clonotype turned up many times. This chain links TRBV5-6 with TRBJ1-2; the match to TRBD1 covers 12 bases. Per germline, CDR1 SGHDT and CDR2 YYEEEE. CDR3 size: 15 residues. V was pared by 4 bases and J by 4 bases, with 5 bases of the junction left unmatched. CDR3 sequence (DNA): TGTGCCAGCAGCAGGGACAGGGGGCGCGGCTATGGCTACACCTTC. This translates into CASSRDRGRGYGYTF. Looking up the rest from reference TRBV5-6 and TRBJ1-2 gives the full variable domain: DAGVTQSPTHLIKTRGQQVTLRCSPKSGHDTVSWYQQALGQGPQFIFQYYEEEERQRGNFPDRFSGHQFPNYSSELNVNALLLGDSALYLCASSRDRGRGYGYTFGSGTRLTVV.

This clonotype was seen repeatedly, ten times or more. This chain links TRBV6-1 with TRBJ1-5; 7 bases map to TRBD1. CDR3 length: 17 residues. Germline V gene data show CDR1 as MNHNS and CDR2 as SASEGT. The V gene end was trimmed by 0 bases and the J gene end by 3 bases; junction bases not matched to a gene: 8. In DNA form, the CDR3 reads TGTGCCAGCAGTGAAGCGAGGCACAGGGGATCCAATCAGCCCCAGCATTTT. Translating gives CASSEARHRGSNQPQHF.

This clonotype was found many times. The V gene is TRBV28, the J gene TRBJ2-7, with D hard to call. The CDR3 length is 17 residues. V was cut by 6 bases and J by 0 bases, with 21 bases left in between. Germline assignment: CDR1 MDHEN and CDR2 SYDVKM. The CDR3 spells CASSPTPRQTSSYEQYF. CDR3 coding DNA: TGTGCCAGCAGCCCAACCCCCCGGCAGACAAGCTCCTACGAGCAGTACTTC.

At least ten counts were recorded for this clonotype. This chain links TRBV7-9 with TRBJ2-1; tentative D call: TRBD2 (6 bases). There are 19 residues in the CDR3. Germline loops: CDR1 SEHNR, CDR2 FQNEAQ (reference sequence). The V end was cut by 0 bases, the J end by 2 bases, with 20 bases between. Written as DNA, the CDR3 is TGTGCCAGCAGCTTAGCCCGGGGTTTATCGGGAGCCCCCTACAATGAGCAGTTCTTC. It codes for CASSLARGLSGAPYNEQFF. Full variable domain (missing parts from reference TRBV7-9 and TRBJ2-1): DTGVSQNPRHKITKRGQNVTFRCDPISEHNRLYWYRQTLGQGPEFLTYFQNEAQLEKSRLLSDRFSAERPKGSFSTLEIQRTEQGDSAMYLCASSLARGLSGAPYNEQFFGPGTRLTVL.

This clonotype was seen at least ten times. The rearrangement joins TRBV7-9 to TRBJ2-6; D gene ambiguous. The CDR3 has 16 amino acids. Germline V gene data show CDR1 as SEHNR and CDR2 as FQNEAQ (reference sequence). Trimming removed 4 bases at V and 0 bases at J, with 10 bases between. The CDR3 DNA follows: TGTGCCAGCAGCTATCCCGCCCGCTCTGGGGCCAACGTCCTGACTTTC. Its protein is CASSYPARSGANVLTF. The complete variable domain, with remaining parts taken from reference TRBV7-9 and TRBJ2-6, reads DTGVSQNPRHKITKRGQNVTFRCDPISEHNRLYWYRQTLGQGPEFLTYFQNEAQLEKSRLLSDRFSAERPKGSFSTLEIQRTEQGDSAMYLCASSYPARSGANVLTFGAGSRLTVL.

There are many counts of this clonotype. This chain connects TRBV10-3 to TRBJ2-1; 12 bases match TRBD2. CDR3 length: 15 residues. With 8 bases clipped from V and 5 bases from J, the junction kept 7 bases outside the gene matches. Germline assignment: CDR1 ENHRY and CDR2 SYGVKD. This chain's CDR3 is CAIGILAGGNNEQFF. As DNA, the CDR3 is TGTGCCATCGGAATACTAGCGGGAGGTAACAATGAGCAGTTCTTC.

The sample holds a few counts of this clonotype. Given a much more abundant clone one base away, this may be a read error. The rearrangement uses TRBV2 and TRBJ2-7; D is undetermined. Germline CDR1 and CDR2: SNHLY and FYNNEI. The CDR3 runs 13 residues. For the CDR3, the DNA is TGTGCCAGCAGTGAAGCCGGTTTCTACGGGCAGTACTTC. The encoded protein is CASSEAGFYGQYF.

This clonotype was seen only a few times. This CDR3 reads CASSFIRTSGRAGELFF. CDR3 DNA: TGTGCCAGCAGCTTTATCCGGACTAGCGGGAGGGCCGGGGAGCTGTTTTTT. This chain joins TRBV11-2 and TRBJ2-2; 15 bases are a match to TRBD2. Losses at the gene ends were 3 bases for V and 6 bases for J; bases not matched to a gene: 5. The length of the CDR3 is 17 residues. CDR1 and CDR2 from the germline V gene are SGHAT and FQNNGV.

This chain connects TRBV12-3 or TRBV12-4 to TRBJ1-4; possible D gene TRBD1, 5 bases. The CDR3 loop spans 14 amino acids. The V and J ends lost 7 bases and 4 bases respectively, with 13 bases between them. CDR3 residues: CASNSRASNEKLFF. The CDR3, as DNA: TGTGCCAGCAATTCCAGGGCCAGTAATGAAAAACTGTTTTTT.

This clonotype was seen a few times. V is TRBV4-3 and J is TRBJ1-2, with 7 bases fitting TRBD1. Germline loops: CDR1 LGHNA, CDR2 YSLEER. The J segment lost 3 bases and the V segment lost 1 base, leaving 8 bases of the junction unmatched. The CDR3 runs to 16 residues. CDR3 region: CASSQATTGIDYGYTF. The CDR3, as DNA: TGCGCCAGCAGCCAAGCCACGACAGGGATCGACTATGGCTACACCTTC.

This clonotype was found many times. The gene calls are TRBV20-1 and TRBJ1-2, with 9 bases fitting TRBD1. With V trimmed by 4 bases and J by 8 bases, 11 bases remained unmatched. Looked up from germline, CDR1 is DFQATT and CDR2 is SNEGSKA (reference sequence). This CDR3 is 14 amino acids long. CDR3 DNA: TGCAGTGCTACAGACAGGGGGGTCGGGAAAGGCTACACCTTC. The encoded protein is CSATDRGVGKGYTF.